Listed below are T cell receptor beta chains from one sample, sequenced in a study of blood T cell repertoires in COVID-19. Using immunoSEQ multiplex PCR, the repertoire was profiled, and TCRdb retains in-frame clones only, with some absent. The table lists roughly 480,000 clones, roughly 89% of them singletons, with about 0.91% in the top ten. Sequenced: peripheral blood. All receptors come from a man aged 18-30 years with COVID-19, enrolled during active disease. CDR3s leave out the opening cysteine and the closing phenylalanine or tryptophan. Size values are once, few and many counts, or a class for expanded clones, and some rows have none.

>TRBJ2-1|TRBV29-1|few
SVLLAGNSDEQF
>TRBJ1-2|TRBV3-1/TRBV3-2|once
ASSQDRFPGTVYGYT
>TRBJ1-1|TRBV29-1|.
SGGKLGNTEAF
>TRBJ2-3|TRBV19|.
ASMRQGVFATDTQY
>TRBJ2-7|TRBV7-2|.
ASSYTDGLAGGHEQY
>TRBJ1-6|TRBV3-1/TRBV3-2|few
ASSQGRQNSPLH
>TRBJ2-1|TRBV30|.
AWNPTSGANEQL
>TRBJ2-5|TRBV15|.
ATSRNPSKETQY
>TRBJ1-1|TRBV19|.
ASSIPGQGAISEAF
>TRBJ2-1|TRBV7-2|.
ASSSYGEQF
>TRBJ2-3|TRBV9|.
ASSWRGADTQY
>TRBJ1-2|TRBV25-1|.
ASSEYFQGAYGYT
>TRBJ2-7|TRBV28|.
ASSRDTPYEQY
>TRBJ2-7|TRBV25-1|.
ASRSPGQNYEQY
>TRBJ2-3|TRBV21-1|.
ASSGGSTDTQY
>TRBJ2-5|TRBV3-1/TRBV3-2|.
ASSLRGQLGETQY
>TRBJ2-1|TRBV18|.
ASSPSPSSYNEQF
>TRBJ1-4|TRBV4-1|.
ASSPRTGELEKLF
>TRBJ2-3|TRBV5-1|.
ASSRQDTQY
>TRBJ2-3|TRBV2|.
ASSEALRSTDTQY
>TRBJ2-7|TRBV27|.
ASSQSLTDDYEQY
>TRBJ1-4|TRBV19|.
ASSTRDRGRKLF
>TRBJ1-5|TRBV2|.
ASSPGVVGNQPQH
>TRBJ2-3|TRBV19|once
ASTIGDTQY
>TRBJ1-5|TRBV2|.
ASSETGANQPQH
>TRBJ2-3|TRBV13|.
ASSTGTDTQY
>TRBJ2-5|TRBV4-2|.
ASSQGWRAGVETQY
>TRBJ2-2|TRBV15|.
ATSRDRLGGAAELF
>TRBJ2-1|TRBV5-4|.
ASSPSGKSYNEQF
>TRBJ2-1|TRBV3-1/TRBV3-2|once
ASSQDFQGGNEQF
>TRBJ2-7|TRBV4-1|.
ASSRTPGNYEQY
>TRBJ1-2|TRBV28|.
ASSPTGENYGYT
>TRBJ2-1|TRBV12-5|.
GVNRDSRANEQF
>TRBJ2-3|TRBV7-9|.
ASSIGYTDTQY
>TRBJ2-1|TRBV3-1/TRBV3-2|.
ASSRGTHRTDNEQF
>TRBJ2-3|TRBV24-1|.
ATGGTSIGTDTQY
>TRBJ1-4|TRBV27|.
ASSFQGRPNEKLF
>TRBJ2-5|TRBV27|.
ASRERQGRQETQY
>TRBJ2-1|TRBV5-4|.
ASRDSAYNEQF
>TRBJ2-7|TRBV6-1|.
ASSEVRDRGPSW
>TRBJ2-2|TRBV2|.
ASSEVQGSTGELF
>TRBJ1-4|TRBV25-1|.
ASSELEGSNEKLF
>TRBJ2-2|TRBV19|.
ASSMAGGPSGELF
>TRBJ2-7|TRBV6-5|.
ASTPTGDYEQY
>TRBJ2-1|TRBV5-1|.
ASGGGNEQF
>TRBJ1-2|TRBV20-1|.
SASRQSENGYT
>TRBJ1-2|TRBV3-1/TRBV3-2|.
ASSRQTGWGYT
>TRBJ2-3|TRBV5-4|.
ASSESGGRGDTQY
>TRBJ1-1|TRBV3-1/TRBV3-2|.
ASTPQGATGQAF
>TRBJ1-1|TRBV7-2|.
ASSLFGPLNTEAF
>TRBJ2-5|TRBV18|.
ASSPGRGSSETQY